The text below deals with one T cell receptor beta chain. This entry is derived from a study of blood T cell repertoires in COVID-19. Study overall: Samples came from the United States, Italy and Spain, spanning acute and convalescent COVID-19. Sample material is recorded as cDNA or gDNA derived from T cells, B-cell-depleted T cells, or PBMCs.

Authors' methods: Amplification with reference gene primers provided the estimates of nucleated cell counts. Generated by immunoSEQ multiplex PCR, the TCRdb table keeps only in-frame clones and is missing some. The V and J calls and clone size are taken from that table; D and trimming were inferred from the DNA. This table has about 120,000 clones, around 78% appearing once. The length of the CDR3 is 13 residues. The V and J ends lost 5 bases and 9 bases, in that order; junction bases with no gene match: 7. Germline V CDR1 and CDR2: MNHEY, SVGAGI. The TCR was taken from a man younger than 40 with acute or convalescent COVID-19. The V and J genes are TRBV6-5 and TRBJ2-1; TRBD1 matches 7 bases. Input material: peripheral blood. CDR3 protein: CASSRTGFSEQFF. In nucleotides, the CDR3 is TGTGCCAGCAGTAGGACAGGTTTTAGTGAGCAGTTCTTC.